These T cell receptor beta chains were read from a single sample in a study of cytomegalovirus exposure and HLA in healthy donors. The assay was immunoSEQ multiplex PCR, and TCRdb's table has in-frame clones only and misses some. The table includes 90,000 to 140,000 clones, over 12% detected once. Sequencing was performed on PBMCs. These receptors were obtained from a female donor in good health and CMV-seronegative. The CDR3 runs from the conserved cysteine through the conserved F or W. Fields, in order: D gene, V gene, clone size, J gene, CDR3 DNA, CDR3 protein. A D gene is named only where the DNA matches it firmly. The size of a clone is reported for some rows only, either as once, few or many, or as a class for expanded clones.

TRBD1,TRBV27,few,TRBJ1-1,TGTGCCAGCAGTTTTACAGGGGGCATAGGTATCACTGAAGCTTTCTTT,CASSFTGGIGITEAFF
TRBD1,TRBV10-3,few,TRBJ2-7,TGTGCCATCAGTACACGGACAGGGGATAATGTCGAGCAGTACTTC,CAISTRTGDNVEQYF
.,TRBV5-1,few,TRBJ2-1,TGCGCCAGCAGCTTGGCAACTAATCCGTCCTATTACAATGAGCAGTTCTTC,CASSLATNPSYYNEQFF
.,TRBV6-5,.,TRBJ2-5,TGTGCCAGCAGAACACCGGGACTCGGGGAGACCCAGTACTTC,CASRTPGLGETQYF
.,TRBV30,few,TRBJ1-1,TGTGCCTGGGGTCCAGGGATAGCCGACACTGAAGCTTTCTTT,CAWGPGIADTEAFF
.,TRBV7-2,few,TRBJ2-2,TGTGCCAGCAGTCGTCCTAAGACCGGGGAGCTGTTTTTT,CASSRPKTGELFF
TRBD2,TRBV9,.,TRBJ2-1,TGTGCCAGCAGCGTATCTTTAGCGGGGGACAATGAGCAGTTCTTC,CASSVSLAGDNEQFF
TRBD1,TRBV5-1,few,TRBJ1-1,TGCGCCAGCAGCTTGGGACAGGGGGGATTCGCTGAAGCTTTCTTT,CASSLGQGGFAEAFF
.,TRBV7-8,.,TRBJ1-2,TGTGCCAGCAGCTTAATAACAGGCGTTTCAAACTATGGCTACACCTTC,CASSLITGVSNYGYTF
TRBD2,TRBV9,.,TRBJ2-1,TGTGCCAGCAGCCTTAGCGGGAATGGGTACAATGAGCAGTTCTTC,CASSLSGNGYNEQFF
.,TRBV5-1,.,TRBJ2-1,TGCGCCAGCAGCTTGAGCGGGACAGGCGTTTACAATGAGCAGTTCTTC,CASSLSGTGVYNEQFF
.,TRBV6-1,few,TRBJ2-1,TGTGCCAGCAGTGAAGCAACCGGGAATGAGCAGTTCTTC,CASSEATGNEQFF
TRBD1,TRBV5-1,few,TRBJ1-4,TGCGCCAGCAGCTTTGACAGGGGGATGGGTGAAAAACTGTTTTTT,CASSFDRGMGEKLFF
.,TRBV19,.,TRBJ1-5,TGTGCCAGTACCCCCAGTGATACCAATCAGCCCCAGCATTTT,CASTPSDTNQPQHF
.,TRBV5-6,few,TRBJ1-5,TGTGCCAGCAGCTTGGGCGATCAGCCCCAGCATTTT,CASSLGDQPQHF
.,TRBV5-4,.,TRBJ1-1,TGTGCCAGCAGCTTGAGGGGCGGTGGTGGGGCTGAAGCTTTCTTT,CASSLRGGGGAEAFF
.,TRBV5-4,.,TRBJ2-7,TGTGCCAGCAGTCTTGACCCTAGGTCCTCCTACGAGCAGTACTTC,CASSLDPRSSYEQYF
.,TRBV4-3,few,TRBJ1-1,TGCGCCAGCAGCGACGGGAAAGGGGGCACTGAAGCTTTCTTT,CASSDGKGGTEAFF
TRBD2,TRBV7-7,.,TRBJ2-1,TGTGCTAGCAGCGCCGCGGGGGATATGGATGAGCAGTTCTTC,CASSAAGDMDEQFF
.,TRBV11-2,.,TRBJ1-2,TGTGCCAGCAGCCCCACCGGGTTCTATGGCTACACCTTC,CASSPTGFYGYTF
.,TRBV6-1,few,TRBJ2-1,TGTGCCAGCAGTGAGGTCGGTTACAATGAGCAGTTCTTC,CASSEVGYNEQFF
.,TRBV10-3,few,TRBJ1-1,TGTGCCATCAGTGAGTCATGGGGCAGCTCCACTGAAGCTTTCTTT,CAISESWGSSTEAFF
.,TRBV7-9,few,TRBJ2-1,TGTGCCAGCAGCTTAGGGGTAACTAGTCGAGTGTCCAATGAGCAGTTCTTC,CASSLGVTSRVSNEQFF
.,TRBV2,.,TRBJ1-1,TGTGCCAGCAAAAGACGGGGATGGTACACTGAAGCTTTCTTT,CASKRRGWYTEAFF
.,TRBV7-2,.,TRBJ1-1,TGTGCCAGCAGTTCGGGATCTCAAGGGTTCACTGAAGCTTTCTTT,CASSSGSQGFTEAFF
.,TRBV25-1,few,TRBJ1-4,TGTGCCAGCGGTCCGGGACTTGGGAAGGAAAAACTGTTTTTT,CASGPGLGKEKLFF